Reported below is one T cell receptor beta chain. Its antigen remains unidentified. No much larger clone is present one base from it, and per-base qualities are unavailable. The sample is drawn from a study of blood T cell repertoires in COVID-19 (TCRdb year 2020). For context, the study as a whole: The collaborator samples originated in the United States, Italy and Spain and spanned the acute and convalescent phases of COVID-19. The prospective study material was composed of cDNA or gDNA derived from T cells, B-cell-depleted T cells, or PBMCs. The repertoires were released in a freely available public database intended as a resource for research on the immune response to SARS-CoV-2. The dataset comprised deeply sampled blood TCRbeta repertoires from subjects exposed to, actively infected with, or recovered from COVID-19. The sample metadata nearly always contained a de-identified subject ID, COVID-19 status, age in years and sex. The samples were drawn from two sources: the first 160 participants of the ongoing ImmuneRACE study, and 1,000 to 1,500 subjects contributed by 6 global collaborators. Where HLA class I and class II types were available, the types were taken from metadata supplied by the sample provider, not from assay-based typing.

The CDR3 measures 15 amino acids from cysteine to phenylalanine. Only the CDR3 DNA is retained, 45 bases long and in frame from the first base. From the germline V gene, CDR1 is KGHSH and CDR2 is LQKENI. Between the V and J ends, shortened by 2 bases and 7 bases respectively, the junction contains 15 bases. Study-level results and caveats: The quantity of clinical and demographic metadata differed by source and by participant and was supplied without curation.

The immunoSEQ Assay, a bias-controlled multiplex PCR, was used to amplify TCRbeta CDR3 regions from genomic DNA. Per the original workflow: The number of nucleated cells in each sample was estimated from the amplification of reference gene primers within the assay. Sequence reads were collapsed and filtered to measure the absolute abundance of every unique TCRbeta CDR3 rearrangement. For each sample, productive Simpson clonality was calculated as the square root of Simpson's diversity index over productive rearrangements. In TCRdb, the immuneACCESS table is reduced to in-frame sequences with V and J assigned. These tables do not hold every clone; where another copy was compared, an unresolved V gene accounts for under half, and the others remain unexplained. Clone size and the V and J calls come from that table; the DNA yielded D and trimming. Present in this sample are about 75,000 clones, approximately 80% of which were seen just once. The ten largest account for about 20% of the sample.

Whole blood was collected in K2EDTA tubes by collaborating institutions according to the institutions' own protocols. Collaborator samples were shipped for TCRbeta analysis as frozen whole blood, isolated PBMCs, or DNA extracted from either sample type. The chain joins TRBV18 to TRBJ2-1, with the D gene not clear enough to name. The origin of this receptor is a woman between 50 and 59 years old with acute or convalescent COVID-19. Material for sequencing was peripheral blood. The bases read TGTGCCAGCTCACCAGATCCAGTGGGCTATAATGAGCAGTTCTTC. Its amino acids are CASSPDPVGYNEQFF.